These 24 T cell receptor beta chains originate from one sample sequenced in a study of blood T cells in healthy people across ages. Together with a sample-barcoded 5' primer, a J-beta primer mix was included in a second PCR lasting roughly 6 to 12 cycles. TCRdb called the 5' RACE reads again in MiXCR, with one record for every CDR3 protein. The sample shows 1.5 million or so distinct CDR3 sequences, 35% to 45% of them seen only once. Sequenced: blood. The receptors originated from a woman aged 18-29 years in good health.

The table lists this clonotype with a few counts. CDR3 DNA sequence: TGTGCCAGCAGCTTGAAAGGGAATAGGAGGAATGGCTACACCTTC. Encoded protein: CASSLKGNRRNGYTF. The rearrangement joins TRBV7-9 to TRBJ1-2; D call uncertain. Germline V CDR1 and CDR2: SEHNR, FQNEAQ (reference sequence). CDR3 length equals 15 residues. Deletions cut 3 bases from V and 6 bases from J, with 17 bases between.

The chain carries TRBV7-8 and TRBJ2-1; 9 nucleotides agree with TRBD2. The CDR3 sequence is 16 residues long. Germline lookup yields CDR1 SGHVS and CDR2 FQNEAQ. The trim removed 5 bases at V and 0 bases at J, leaving 5 bases unmatched. This CDR3 reads CASSPMGLASYNEQFF. DNA for the CDR3: TGTGCCAGCAGCCCGATGGGACTAGCCTCCTACAATGAGCAGTTCTTC.

The gene calls are TRBV20-1 and TRBJ1-2; D ambiguous. The ends were cut back, 3 bases at V and 4 bases at J, with 9 bases in the middle. Germline lookup yields CDR1 DFQATT and CDR2 SNEGSKA (reference sequence). The CDR3 has 12 residues. The CDR3 DNA follows: TGCAGTGCTAGGCAGACAACCTATGGCTACACCTTC. It is translated as CSARQTTYGYTF.

This clonotype has just a few counts. This sequence joins TRBV7-2 and TRBJ2-7; D is tentatively TRBD1 or TRBD2 (5 bases each). CDR3 length: 14 amino acids. The germline V gene has CDR1 SGHTA and CDR2 FQGNSA. V lost 5 bases, J lost 0 bases, and 11 bases lay in between. This CDR3 reads CASSGRDGSYEQYF. In DNA, the CDR3 is TGTGCCAGCAGCGGCCGGGACGGCTCCTACGAGCAGTACTTC.

The CDR3 protein is CASNLRPHNSPLHF. CDR3 bases: TGTGCCAGCAACCTGCGCCCGCATAATTCACCCCTCCACTTT. The chain joins TRBV11-2 to TRBJ1-6, with D hard to call. V was cut by 7 bases and J by 5 bases, with 12 bases left in between. The length of the CDR3 is 14 residues. CDR1 SGHAT and CDR2 FQNNGV come from the germline V gene.

This clonotype occurred many times. The rearrangement uses TRBV29-1 and TRBJ2-5, with a tentative D call TRBD1 (5 bases). The V gene's germline CDR1 is SQVTM and CDR2 ANQGSEA. CDR3 length: 13 residues. Trimming left V 6 bases short and J 3 bases short, with 14 bases between. CDR3 DNA sequence: TGCAGCGTCTGGCTAGACAGAGAAGAGACCCAGTACTTC. This codes for CSVWLDREETQYF.

This clonotype appeared once. The genes are TRBV18 and TRBJ2-3, with 11 positions matching TRBD1. The CDR3 sequence is 14 residues long. With 6 bases clipped from V and 7 bases from J, the junction kept 6 bases outside the gene matches. Looked up from germline, CDR1 is KGHSH and CDR2 is LQKENI. The CDR3 nucleotides read TGTGCCAGCTCCCCCGGGACAGGGGGGTATACGCAGTATTTT. Protein: CASSPGTGGYTQYF. The full variable domain, in which reference TRBV18 and TRBJ2-3 provide the parts outside the CDR3, is NAGVMQNPRHLVRRRGQEARLRCSPMKGHSHVYWYRQLPEEGLKFMVYLQKENIIDESGMPKERFSAEFPKEGPSILRIQQVVRGDSAAYFCASSPGTGGYTQYFGPGTRLTVL.

The chain is built from TRBV5-5 and TRBJ2-3; D is undetermined. This CDR3 is 12 amino acids long. Trimming cost V 4 bases and J 5 bases, with 8 bases left between them. From germline, CDR1 is SGHKS and CDR2 YYEKEE (reference sequence). CDR3 amino acids: CASSDVEDTQYF. The CDR3 DNA is TGTGCCAGCAGCGATGTTGAAGATACGCAGTATTTT.

The rearrangement links TRBV29-1 to TRBJ1-4; 7 bases align to TRBD1. Germline trimming cut 0 bases from V and 2 bases from J; bases unmatched to any gene: 0. The CDR3 length is 14 residues. CDR1 is SQVTM, CDR2 ANQGSEA, per germline. CDR3 nucleotides: TGCAGCGTTGAAGACAGGGGGACTAATGAAAAACTGTTTTTT. Translation: CSVEDRGTNEKLFF.

This clonotype was counted only a few times. For the CDR3, the DNA is TGTGCCAGCACCCGGTCGGGGACTAATGAAAAACTGTTTTTT. It yields the protein CASTRSGTNEKLFF. The rearrangement joins TRBV7-9 to TRBJ1-4, with D unresolved. Germline CDR1 SEHNR, CDR2 FQNEAQ (reference sequence). The V end was cut by 7 bases, the J end by 2 bases, with 11 bases between. CDR3 length: 14 residues.

The chain joins TRBV4-2 to TRBJ2-4; D is unclear. The DNA matches TRBJ2-7 better at its end, which makes the J call doubtful. The CDR3 consists of 14 residues. Germline assignment: CDR1 LGHNA and CDR2 YNFKEQ. The CDR3 region has the DNA TGTGCCAGCAGCCAAGGGACCTCGTCGGGCGAGCAGTACTTC. This codes for CASSQGTSSGEQYF.

J is TRBJ2-3 and V is TRBV5-1; D might be TRBD2 (7 bases). Germline loops: CDR1 SGHRS, CDR2 YFSETQ. The CDR3 is made up of 16 amino acids. V was trimmed by 0 bases and J by 8 bases, leaving 19 bases between them. CDR3 residues: CASSLGQGTTPGTQYF. The DNA for the CDR3 is TGCGCCAGCAGCTTGGGGCAGGGGACTACCCCGGGTACGCAGTATTTT.

The chain couples TRBV7-2 to TRBJ2-3, with 9 bases fitting TRBD1. The CDR3 sequence is 15 residues long. The V gene end was trimmed by 4 bases and the J gene end by 5 bases; junction bases not matched to a gene: 7. Germline V gene sequence: CDR1 SGHTA, CDR2 FQGNSA. The CDR3, as DNA: TGTGCCAGCAGCTCCCGGGACAGGGTGGGAGATACGCAGTATTTT. Its protein product is CASSSRDRVGDTQYF.

The DNA for the CDR3 is TGTGCCTGGACGGCAGGCTTTAAGGAAAAACTGTTTTTT. The encoded protein is CAWTAGFKEKLFF. The chain joins TRBV30 to TRBJ1-4; D remains unclear. Germline-derived CDR1 and CDR2 are GTSNPN and SVGIG (reference sequence). V gave up 4 bases and J gave up 8 bases, with 14 bases separating them. This CDR3 is built from 13 residues.

This clonotype was seen a handful of times. The V gene is TRBV14, the J gene TRBJ2-1; 7 nucleotides line up with TRBD1. V was pared by 3 bases and J by 8 bases, with 7 bases of the junction left unmatched. The germline CDR1 and CDR2 sequences are SGHDN and FVKESK. This CDR3 contains 14 residues. CDR3 residues: CASSQVGGIDEQFF. The CDR3 DNA follows: TGTGCCAGCAGCCAGGTAGGGGGCATAGATGAGCAGTTCTTC.

The chain carries TRBV7-9 and TRBJ2-1; D is possibly TRBD2 (6 bases). V lost 5 bases and J 15 bases, leaving 14 bases between the germline ends. The length of the CDR3 is 11 residues. Germline loops: CDR1 SEHNR, CDR2 FQNEAQ (reference sequence). CDR3 nucleotide sequence: TGTGCCAGCAGCCCCGCGGGGTTGACGTTCTTC. This codes for CASSPAGLTFF.

The V and J genes are TRBV5-1 and TRBJ1-4; 7 bases map to TRBD1. The V segment lost 0 bases and the J segment 10 bases; nucleotides outside the gene matches: 6. CDR3 length: 14 residues. The germline CDR1 and CDR2 sequences are SGHRS and YFSETQ. This CDR3 reads CASSLVQGRGKLFF. CDR3 sequence (DNA): TGCGCCAGCAGCTTGGTACAGGGGAGGGGAAAACTGTTTTTT.

The genes are TRBV6-4 and TRBJ2-7; weak D call: TRBD2 (6 bases). The CDR3 covers 15 residues. Germline V CDR1 and CDR2: MRHNA, SNTAGT. V was cut by 6 bases and J by 3 bases, with 18 bases left in between. In nucleotides, the CDR3 is TGTGCCAGCAGCGAGACGGGACTGTTGGGCTACGAGCAGTACTTC. Its protein is CASSETGLLGYEQYF.

This clonotype was seen a handful of times. CDR3 sequence reads: CASSAAGRAYEQYF. The CDR3 DNA follows: TGTGCCAGCAGCGCTGCCGGGCGGGCCTACGAGCAGTACTTC. The chain links TRBV9 to TRBJ2-7; possibly TRBD2 for D (5 bases). Between the trimmed V and J ends, which lost 3 bases and 2 bases, there was a span of 12 bases. CDR1 is SGDLS, CDR2 YYNGEE, per germline. The CDR3 sequence is 14 residues long.

CDR3 nucleotides: TGCAGTGCTAGTGGACAGGAGTTCCTTTATGGCTACACCTTC. Amino acid sequence: CSASGQEFLYGYTF. The chain uses TRBV20-1 and TRBJ1-2; 7 bases map to TRBD1. The V and J ends lost 3 bases and 5 bases, in that order; junction bases with no gene match: 9. Per the germline V gene, CDR1 is DFQATT and CDR2 is SNEGSKA (reference sequence). The CDR3 covers 14 residues.

A note on this clonotype: The junction departs from the called germline gene at one end, perhaps through a read error. The CDR3 is CASRFSPSGGYGYTF. The CDR3, as DNA: TGTGCCAGCCGCTTTTCCCCGTCTGGGGGTTATGGCTACACCTTC. V and J are TRBV7-2 and TRBJ1-2, with D perhaps TRBD1 (5 bases). CDR1 SGHTA and CDR2 FQGNSA come from the germline V gene. This CDR3 is 15 amino acids long.

The genes are TRBV7-8 and TRBJ2-1; TRBD2 matches 7 bases. The CDR3 runs to 18 residues. Germline V gene data show CDR1 as SGHVS and CDR2 as FQNEAQ. The junction had 16 bases not matched to a gene; V was cut back by 0 bases and J by 8 bases. The CDR3 DNA follows: TGTGCCAGCAGCTTAGCCTCGAGCCCTAGCGGCGGCCCCGATGAGCAGTTCTTC. The encoded protein is CASSLASSPSGGPDEQFF.

This clonotype was counted only a few times. The genes are TRBV28 and TRBJ1-2; D perhaps matches TRBD1 (5 bases). Per germline, CDR1 MDHEN and CDR2 SYDVKM. The V end was cut by 5 bases, the J end by 8 bases, with 18 bases between. This CDR3 contains 14 residues. The CDR3 DNA reads TGTGCCAGCAGTCCCCCAATCTCAGGGTTGGGCTACACCTTC. Amino acids: CASSPPISGLGYTF.

This clonotype was picked up a small number of times. The CDR3 loop is CSAGVPGEYNEQFF. The CDR3 DNA reads TGCAGTGCAGGGGTCCCGGGGGAGTACAATGAGCAGTTCTTC. The chain joins TRBV20-1 to TRBJ2-1; a weak D match, TRBD2 (6 bases). The ends were cut back, 6 bases at V and 4 bases at J, with 16 bases in the middle. This CDR3 is built from 14 residues. Germline V CDR1 and CDR2: DFQATT, SNEGSKA (reference sequence).